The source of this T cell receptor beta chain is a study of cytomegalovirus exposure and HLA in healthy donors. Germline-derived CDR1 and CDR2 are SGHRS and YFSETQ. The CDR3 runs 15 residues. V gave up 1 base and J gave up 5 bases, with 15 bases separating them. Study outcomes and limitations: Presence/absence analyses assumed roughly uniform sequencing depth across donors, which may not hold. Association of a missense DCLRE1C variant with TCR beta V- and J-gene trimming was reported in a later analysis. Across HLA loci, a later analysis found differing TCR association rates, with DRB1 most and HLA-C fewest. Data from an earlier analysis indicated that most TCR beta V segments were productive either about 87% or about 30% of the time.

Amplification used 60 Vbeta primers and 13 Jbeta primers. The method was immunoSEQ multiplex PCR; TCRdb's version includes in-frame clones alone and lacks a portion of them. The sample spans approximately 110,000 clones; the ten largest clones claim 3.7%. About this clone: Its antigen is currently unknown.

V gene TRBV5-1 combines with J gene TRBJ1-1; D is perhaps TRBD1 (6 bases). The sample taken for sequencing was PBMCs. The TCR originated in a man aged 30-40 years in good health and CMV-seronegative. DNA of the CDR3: TGCGCCAGCAGCTTGTTCCGCCAGGGGACGACTGAAGCTTTCTTT. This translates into CASSLFRQGTTEAFF.